This T cell receptor beta chain was sequenced during a study of early T cells in non-severe SARS-CoV-2 infection. Study-level information: Sequencing of bulk RNA from unsorted whole blood was done, without chain pairing. The study's findings and limits: Matches to VDJdb favored anti-spike CD8 responses and missed private and CD4 specificities.

To note about this clonotype: The antigen is undetermined.

Unique molecular identifiers were added to individual cDNA molecules. A single record per CDR3 protein comes from TCRdb applying MiXCR to the 5' RACE reads. The sample consists of approximately 58,000 distinct CDR3 sequences, roughly 11% of them appearing once. CDR1 and CDR2 (germline): MDHEN, SYDVKM. The ends were cut back, 6 bases at V and 6 bases at J, with 12 bases in the middle. This CDR3 has 12 residues. The TCR sequence derives from an adult who was a healthcare worker with PCR-confirmed SARS-CoV-2 infection or an uninfected control (not recorded which). The rearrangement uses TRBV28 and TRBJ2-7; no clear D gene. Material: whole blood. The CDR3 reads CASSLPGREQYF. The CDR3 DNA reads as TGTGCCAGCAGCCTTCCCGGTCGCGAGCAGTACTTC.